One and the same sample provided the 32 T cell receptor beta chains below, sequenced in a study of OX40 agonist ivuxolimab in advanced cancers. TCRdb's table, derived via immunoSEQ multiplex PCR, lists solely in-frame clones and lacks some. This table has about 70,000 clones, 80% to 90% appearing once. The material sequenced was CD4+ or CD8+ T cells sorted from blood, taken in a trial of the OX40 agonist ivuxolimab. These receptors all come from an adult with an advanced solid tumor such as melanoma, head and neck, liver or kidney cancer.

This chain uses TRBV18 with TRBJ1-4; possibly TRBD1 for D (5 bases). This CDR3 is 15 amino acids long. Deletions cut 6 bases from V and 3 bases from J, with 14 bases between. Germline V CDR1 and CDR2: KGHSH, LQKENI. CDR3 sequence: CASSPGRISNEKLFF. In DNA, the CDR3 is TGTGCCAGCTCCCCAGGGAGGATTTCTAATGAAAAACTGTTTTTT. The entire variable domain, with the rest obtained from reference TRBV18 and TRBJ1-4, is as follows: NAGVMQNPRHLVRRRGQEARLRCSPMKGHSHVYWYRQLPEEGLKFMVYLQKENIIDESGMPKERFSAEFPKEGPSILRIQQVVRGDSAAYFCASSPGRISNEKLFFGSGTQLSVL.

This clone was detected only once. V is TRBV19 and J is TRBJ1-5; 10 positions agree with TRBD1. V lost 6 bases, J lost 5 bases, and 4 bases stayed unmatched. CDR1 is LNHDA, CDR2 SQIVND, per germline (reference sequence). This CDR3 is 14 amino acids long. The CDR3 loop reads CASRSGQGHQPQHF. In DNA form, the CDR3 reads TGTGCCAGTAGATCGGGACAGGGGCATCAGCCCCAGCATTTT. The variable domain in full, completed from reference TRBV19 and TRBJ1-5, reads DGGITQSPKYLFRKEGQNVTLSCEQNLNHDAMYWYRQDPGQGLRLIYYSQIVNDFQKGDIAEGYSVSREKKESFPLTVTSAQKNPTAFYLCASRSGQGHQPQHFGDGTRLSIL.

This chain's CDR3 is CASSQRQGAYGYTF. As DNA, the CDR3 is TGCGCCAGCAGCCAACGACAGGGGGCATATGGCTACACCTTC. The chain carries TRBV4-1 and TRBJ1-2; the match to TRBD1 covers 10 bases. Per germline, CDR1 MGHRA and CDR2 YSYEKL. The CDR3 contains 14 residues. The V segment lost 2 bases and the J segment 5 bases; nucleotides outside the gene matches: 2.

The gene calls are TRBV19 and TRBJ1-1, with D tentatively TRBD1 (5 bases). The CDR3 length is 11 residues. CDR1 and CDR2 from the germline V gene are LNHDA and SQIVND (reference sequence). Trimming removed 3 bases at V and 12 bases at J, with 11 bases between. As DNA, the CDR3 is TGTGCCAGTAGTATCGGGGGGGGACCTTTCTTT. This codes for CASSIGGGPFF.

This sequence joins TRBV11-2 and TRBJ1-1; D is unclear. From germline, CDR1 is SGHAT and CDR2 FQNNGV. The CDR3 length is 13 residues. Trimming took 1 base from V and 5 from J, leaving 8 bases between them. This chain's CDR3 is CASSLGRGTEAFF. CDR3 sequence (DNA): TGTGCCAGCAGCTTAGGGCGAGGTACTGAAGCTTTCTTT.

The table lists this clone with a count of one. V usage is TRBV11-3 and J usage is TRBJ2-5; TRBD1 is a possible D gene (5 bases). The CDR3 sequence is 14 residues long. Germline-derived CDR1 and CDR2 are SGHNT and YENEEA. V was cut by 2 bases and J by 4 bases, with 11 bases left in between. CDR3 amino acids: CASSLNGRAETQYF. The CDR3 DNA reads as TGTGCCAGCAGCTTAAACGGCAGGGCAGAGACCCAGTACTTC. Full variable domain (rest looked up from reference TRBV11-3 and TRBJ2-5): EAGVVQSPRYKIIEKKQPVAFWCNPISGHNTLYWYLQNLGQGPELLIRYENEEAVDDSQLPKDRFSAERLKGVDSTLKIQPAELGDSAVYLCASSLNGRAETQYFGPGTRLLVL.

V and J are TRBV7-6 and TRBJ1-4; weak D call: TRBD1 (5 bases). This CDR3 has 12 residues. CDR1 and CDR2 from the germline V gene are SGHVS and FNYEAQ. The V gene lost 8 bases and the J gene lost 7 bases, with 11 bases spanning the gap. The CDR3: CASGRGGEKLFF. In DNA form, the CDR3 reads TGTGCCAGCGGGAGGGGCGGTGAAAAACTGTTTTTT.

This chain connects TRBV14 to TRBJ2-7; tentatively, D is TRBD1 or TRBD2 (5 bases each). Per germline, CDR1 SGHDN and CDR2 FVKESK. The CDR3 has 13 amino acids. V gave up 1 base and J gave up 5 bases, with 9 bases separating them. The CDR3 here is CASSQVRGNEQYF. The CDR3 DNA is TGTGCCAGCAGCCAAGTTCGGGGCAACGAGCAGTACTTC.

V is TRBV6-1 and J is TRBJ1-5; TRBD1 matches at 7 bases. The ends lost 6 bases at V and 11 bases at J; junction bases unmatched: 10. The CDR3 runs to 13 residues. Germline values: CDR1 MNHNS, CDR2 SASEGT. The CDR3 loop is CASSQDRTNSQHF. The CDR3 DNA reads TGTGCCAGCAGCCAGGACAGGACTAACTCCCAGCATTTT.

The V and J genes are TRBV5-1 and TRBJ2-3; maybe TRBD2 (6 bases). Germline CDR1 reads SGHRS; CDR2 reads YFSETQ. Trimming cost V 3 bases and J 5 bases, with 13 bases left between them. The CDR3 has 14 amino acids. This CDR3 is CASSSGGVRDTQYF. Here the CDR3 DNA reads TGCGCCAGCAGCTCGGGCGGGGTTCGAGATACGCAGTATTTT. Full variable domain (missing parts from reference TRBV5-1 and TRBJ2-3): KAGVTQTPRYLIKTRGQQVTLSCSPISGHRSVSWYQQTPGQGLQFLFEYFSETQRNKGNFPGRFSGRQFSNSRSEMNVSTLELGDSALYLCASSSGGVRDTQYFGPGTRLTVL.

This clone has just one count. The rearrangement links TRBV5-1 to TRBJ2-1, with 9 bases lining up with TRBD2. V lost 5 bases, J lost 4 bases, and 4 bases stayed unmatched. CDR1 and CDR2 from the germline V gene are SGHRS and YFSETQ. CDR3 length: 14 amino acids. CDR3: CASRASGDYNEQFF. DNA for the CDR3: TGCGCCAGCAGGGCTAGCGGGGATTACAATGAGCAGTTCTTC.

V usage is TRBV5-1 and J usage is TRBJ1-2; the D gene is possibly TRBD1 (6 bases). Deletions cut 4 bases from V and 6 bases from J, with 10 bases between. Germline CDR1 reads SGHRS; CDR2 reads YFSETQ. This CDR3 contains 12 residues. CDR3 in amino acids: CASSPGDHGYTF. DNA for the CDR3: TGCGCCAGCAGCCCAGGGGATCATGGCTACACCTTC.

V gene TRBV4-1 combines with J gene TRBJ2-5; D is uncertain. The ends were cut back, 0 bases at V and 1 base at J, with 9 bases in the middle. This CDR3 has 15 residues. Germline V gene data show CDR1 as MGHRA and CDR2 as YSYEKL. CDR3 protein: CASSQEGSVQETQYF. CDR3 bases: TGCGCCAGCAGCCAAGAGGGCAGCGTCCAAGAGACCCAGTACTTC.

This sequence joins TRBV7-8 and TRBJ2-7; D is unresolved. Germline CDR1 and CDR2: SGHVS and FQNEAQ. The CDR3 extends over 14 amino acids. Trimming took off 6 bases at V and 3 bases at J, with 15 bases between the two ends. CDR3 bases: TGTGCCAGCAGTTCTTATTCCTCTCTCTACGAGCAGTACTTC. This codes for CASSSYSSLYEQYF.

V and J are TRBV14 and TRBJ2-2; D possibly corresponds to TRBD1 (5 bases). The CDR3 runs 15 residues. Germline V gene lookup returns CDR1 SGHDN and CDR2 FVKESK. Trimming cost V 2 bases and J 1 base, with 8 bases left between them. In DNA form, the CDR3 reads TGTGCCAGCAGCCAACAGCAGGGGAACACCGGGGAGCTGTTTTTT. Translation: CASSQQQGNTGELFF.

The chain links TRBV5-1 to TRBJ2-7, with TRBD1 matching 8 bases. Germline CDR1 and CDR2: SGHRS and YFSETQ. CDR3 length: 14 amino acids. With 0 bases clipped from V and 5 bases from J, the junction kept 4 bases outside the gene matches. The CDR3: CASSLVSGGDEQYF. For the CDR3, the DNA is TGCGCCAGCAGCTTGGTTTCAGGGGGCGACGAGCAGTACTTC.

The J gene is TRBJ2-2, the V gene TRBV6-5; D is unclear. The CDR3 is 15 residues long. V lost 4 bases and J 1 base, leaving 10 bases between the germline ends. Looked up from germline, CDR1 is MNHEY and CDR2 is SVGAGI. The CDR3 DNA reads TGTGCCAGCAGTTCTCAATCGATGAACACCGGGGAGCTGTTTTTT. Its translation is CASSSQSMNTGELFF.

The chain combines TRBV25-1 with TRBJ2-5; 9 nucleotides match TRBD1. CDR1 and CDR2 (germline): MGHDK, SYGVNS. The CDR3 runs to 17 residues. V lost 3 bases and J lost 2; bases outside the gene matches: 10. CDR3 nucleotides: TGTGCCAGCAGTGAGCGGGGACAGGGAAAAACGCAAGAGACCCAGTACTTC. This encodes CASSERGQGKTQETQYF.

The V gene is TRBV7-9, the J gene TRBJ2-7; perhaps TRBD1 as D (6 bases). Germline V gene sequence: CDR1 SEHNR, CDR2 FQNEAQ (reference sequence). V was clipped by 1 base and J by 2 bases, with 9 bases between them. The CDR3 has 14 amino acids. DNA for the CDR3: TGTGCCAGCAGCTTAGTTGGACAGCCCTACGAGCAGTACTTC. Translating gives CASSLVGQPYEQYF.

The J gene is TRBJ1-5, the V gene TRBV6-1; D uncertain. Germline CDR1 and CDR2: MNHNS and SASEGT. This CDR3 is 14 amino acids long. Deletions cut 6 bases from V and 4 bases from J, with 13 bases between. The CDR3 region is CASSGNRANQPQHF. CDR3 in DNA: TGTGCCAGCAGCGGAAATCGGGCTAATCAGCCCCAGCATTTT.

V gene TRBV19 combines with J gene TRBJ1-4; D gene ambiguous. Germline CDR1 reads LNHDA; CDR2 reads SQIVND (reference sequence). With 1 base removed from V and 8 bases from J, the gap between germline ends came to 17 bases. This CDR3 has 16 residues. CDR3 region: CASSIGTKSLGEKLFF. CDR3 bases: TGTGCCAGTAGTATAGGGACTAAAAGTTTAGGGGAAAAACTGTTTTTT.

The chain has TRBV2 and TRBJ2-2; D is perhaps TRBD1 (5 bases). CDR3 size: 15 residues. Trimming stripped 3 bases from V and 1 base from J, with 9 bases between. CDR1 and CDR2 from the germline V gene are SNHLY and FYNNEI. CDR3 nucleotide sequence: TGTGCCAGCAGTGACCAGGGAAGGAACACCGGGGAGCTGTTTTTT. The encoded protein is CASSDQGRNTGELFF.

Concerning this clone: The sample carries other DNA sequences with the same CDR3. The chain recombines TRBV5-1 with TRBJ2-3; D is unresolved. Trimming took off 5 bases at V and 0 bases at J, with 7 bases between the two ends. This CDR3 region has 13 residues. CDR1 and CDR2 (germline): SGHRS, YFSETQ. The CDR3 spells CASSSSSTDTQYF. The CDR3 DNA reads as TGCGCCAGCAGTTCGTCTAGCACAGATACGCAGTATTTT.

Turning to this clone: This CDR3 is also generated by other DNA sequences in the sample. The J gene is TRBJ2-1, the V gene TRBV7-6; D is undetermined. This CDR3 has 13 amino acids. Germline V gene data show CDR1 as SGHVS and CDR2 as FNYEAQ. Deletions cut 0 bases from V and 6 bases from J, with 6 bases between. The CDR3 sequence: CASSLARGNEQFF. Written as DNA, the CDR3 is TGTGCCAGCAGCTTAGCACGAGGCAATGAGCAGTTCTTC.

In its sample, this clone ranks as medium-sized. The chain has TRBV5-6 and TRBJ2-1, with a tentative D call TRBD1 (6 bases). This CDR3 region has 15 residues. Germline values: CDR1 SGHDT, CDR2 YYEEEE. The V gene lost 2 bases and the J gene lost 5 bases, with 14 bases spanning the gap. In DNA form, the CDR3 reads TGTGCCAGCAGCTTTTTCCTACAGGGACACAATGAGCAGTTCTTC. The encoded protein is CASSFFLQGHNEQFF.

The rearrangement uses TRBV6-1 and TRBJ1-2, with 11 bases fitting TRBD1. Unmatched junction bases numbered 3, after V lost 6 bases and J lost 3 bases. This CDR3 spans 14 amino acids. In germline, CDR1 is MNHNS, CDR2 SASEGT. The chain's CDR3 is CASRAGQGDYGYTF. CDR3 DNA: TGTGCCAGCAGGGCGGGACAGGGGGACTATGGCTACACCTTC.

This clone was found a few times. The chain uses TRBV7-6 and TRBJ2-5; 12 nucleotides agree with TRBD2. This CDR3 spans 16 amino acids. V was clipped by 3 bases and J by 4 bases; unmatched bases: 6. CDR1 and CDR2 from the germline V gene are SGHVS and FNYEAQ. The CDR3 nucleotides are TGTGCCAGCAGCTTGTGGGCTAGCGGGGGGGCAGAGACCCAGTACTTC. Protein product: CASSLWASGGAETQYF.

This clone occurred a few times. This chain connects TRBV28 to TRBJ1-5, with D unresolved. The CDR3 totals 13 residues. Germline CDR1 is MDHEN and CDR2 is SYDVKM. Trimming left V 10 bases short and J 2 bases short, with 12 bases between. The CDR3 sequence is CAIRPSGNQPQHF. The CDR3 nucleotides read TGTGCCATCAGGCCCTCGGGCAATCAGCCCCAGCATTTT.

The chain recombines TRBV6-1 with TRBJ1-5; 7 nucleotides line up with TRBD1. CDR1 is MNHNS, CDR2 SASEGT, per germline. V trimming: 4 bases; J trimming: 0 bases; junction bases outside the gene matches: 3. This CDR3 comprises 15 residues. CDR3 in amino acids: CASSAGGGSNQPQHF. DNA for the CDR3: TGTGCCAGCAGTGCAGGGGGGGGTAGCAATCAGCCCCAGCATTTT.

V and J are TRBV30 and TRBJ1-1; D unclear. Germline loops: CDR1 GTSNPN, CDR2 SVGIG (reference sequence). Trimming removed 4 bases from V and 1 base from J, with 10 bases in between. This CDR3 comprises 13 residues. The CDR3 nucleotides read TGTGCCTGGAAGAGGGAGAAGAACACTGAAGCTTTCTTT. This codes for CAWKREKNTEAFF.

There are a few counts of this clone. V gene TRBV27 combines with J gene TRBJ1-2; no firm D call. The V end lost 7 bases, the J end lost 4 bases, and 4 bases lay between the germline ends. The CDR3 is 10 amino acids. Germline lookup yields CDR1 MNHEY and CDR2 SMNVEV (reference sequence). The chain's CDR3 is CASKSYGYTF. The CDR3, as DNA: TGTGCCAGCAAAAGCTATGGCTACACCTTC.

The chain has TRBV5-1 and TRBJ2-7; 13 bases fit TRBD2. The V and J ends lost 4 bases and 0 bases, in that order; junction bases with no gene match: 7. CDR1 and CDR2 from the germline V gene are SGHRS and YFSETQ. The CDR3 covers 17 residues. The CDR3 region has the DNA TGCGCCAGCAGCCCCATGGGGACTAGCGGGGCCTCCTACGAGCAGTACTTC. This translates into CASSPMGTSGASYEQYF.